This T cell receptor beta chain was captured by sequencing in a study of T cell changes during pregnancy in multiple sclerosis (dated 2019 in TCRdb). Regarding the research as a whole: Changes in the T cell repertoire over the course of pregnancy were examined in this study in women with multiple sclerosis.

Points on this clone: What antigen it recognizes has not been identified. The input lacks base qualities; no much larger clone sits a single base away.

The library relied on the immunoSEQ multiplex PCR assay. TCRdb mirrors the immuneACCESS table, restricted to in-frame sequences. Some clones are absent from its copies; in checked studies, under half trace to an unresolved V gene, and the reason for the others is unknown. This sample lists more than 90,000 clones; 75% to 95% were detected once. The ten top clones hold 3% to 3.5% of the sample. As encoded in the germline V gene, CDR1 is KGHSH while CDR2 is LQKENI. Ends trimmed: V by 3 bases, J by 4 bases; bases unmatched to a gene: 4. The CDR3 runs 15 amino acids, cysteine and phenylalanine included. The DNA shown is the 45-base CDR3, in frame from base 1.

This clonotype was obtained from a female donor with multiple sclerosis, enrolled in a pregnancy study. Recombination linked TRBV18 to TRBJ2-1; 9 of the junction bases match TRBD1. Specimen: peripheral blood, collected in the second trimester of pregnancy. At the DNA level, the sequence is TGTGCCAGCTCACCGGGACAGGGTCCTTACAATGAGCAGTTCTTC. This gives the protein CASSPGQGPYNEQFF.